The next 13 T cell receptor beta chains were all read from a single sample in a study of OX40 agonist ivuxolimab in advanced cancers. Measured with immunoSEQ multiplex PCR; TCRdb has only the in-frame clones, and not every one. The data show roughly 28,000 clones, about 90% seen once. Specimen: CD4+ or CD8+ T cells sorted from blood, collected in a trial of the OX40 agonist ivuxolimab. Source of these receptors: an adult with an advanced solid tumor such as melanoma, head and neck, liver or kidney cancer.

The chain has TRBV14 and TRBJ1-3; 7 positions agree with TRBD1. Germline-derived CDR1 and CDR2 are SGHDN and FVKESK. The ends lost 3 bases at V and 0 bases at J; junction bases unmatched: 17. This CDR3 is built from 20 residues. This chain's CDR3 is CASSHSRDSPSMGSGNTIYF. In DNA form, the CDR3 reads TGTGCCAGCAGCCACTCCCGGGACAGTCCCTCTATGGGCTCTGGAAACACCATATATTTT.

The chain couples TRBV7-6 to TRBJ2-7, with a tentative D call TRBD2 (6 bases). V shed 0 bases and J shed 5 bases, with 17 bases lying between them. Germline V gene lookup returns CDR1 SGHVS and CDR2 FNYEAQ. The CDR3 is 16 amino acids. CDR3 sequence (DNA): TGTGCCAGCAGCTTAGCGCAGGGTGGGAGGTACAACGAGCAGTACTTC. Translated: CASSLAQGGRYNEQYF.

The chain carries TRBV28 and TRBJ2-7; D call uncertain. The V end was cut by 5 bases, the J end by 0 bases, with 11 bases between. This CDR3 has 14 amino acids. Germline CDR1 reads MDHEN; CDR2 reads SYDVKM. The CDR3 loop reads CASSPVLSSYEQYF. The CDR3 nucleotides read TGTGCCAGCAGTCCCGTCCTAAGCTCCTACGAGCAGTACTTC.

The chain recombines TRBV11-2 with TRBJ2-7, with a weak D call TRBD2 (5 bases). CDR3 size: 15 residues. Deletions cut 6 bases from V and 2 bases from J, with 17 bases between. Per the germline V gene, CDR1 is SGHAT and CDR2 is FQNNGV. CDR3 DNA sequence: TGTGCCAGCAGTTTTATTTACGGAGGAACCTACGAGCAGTACTTC. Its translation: CASSFIYGGTYEQYF.

The CDR3 is CASSLVPGSYNEQFF. The CDR3 coding sequence is TGCGCCAGCAGCTTGGTACCTGGCTCCTACAATGAGCAGTTCTTC. V is TRBV5-1 and J is TRBJ2-1, with unresolved D. The V gene's germline CDR1 is SGHRS and CDR2 YFSETQ. The V gene lost 0 bases and the J gene lost 0 bases, with 7 bases spanning the gap. The CDR3 is 15 residues long.

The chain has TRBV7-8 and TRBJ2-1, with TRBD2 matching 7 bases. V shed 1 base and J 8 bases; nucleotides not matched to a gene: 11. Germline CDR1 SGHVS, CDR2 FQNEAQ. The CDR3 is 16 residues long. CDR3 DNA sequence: TGTGCCAGCAGCTTAGATGTGCGGACTAGTAGGGATGAGCAGTTCTTC. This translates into CASSLDVRTSRDEQFF.

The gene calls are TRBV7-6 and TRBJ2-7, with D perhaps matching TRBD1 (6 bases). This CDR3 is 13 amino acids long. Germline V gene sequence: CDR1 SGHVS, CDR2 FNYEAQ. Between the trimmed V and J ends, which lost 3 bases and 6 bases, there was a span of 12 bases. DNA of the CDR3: TGTGCCAGCAGCTTGGCAGGGGACGGCGAGCAGTACTTC. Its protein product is CASSLAGDGEQYF.

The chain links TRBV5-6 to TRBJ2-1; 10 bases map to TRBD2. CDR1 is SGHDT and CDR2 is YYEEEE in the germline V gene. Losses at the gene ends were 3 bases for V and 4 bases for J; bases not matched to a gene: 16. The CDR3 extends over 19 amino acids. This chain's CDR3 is CASSWGTLASGRTYNEQFF. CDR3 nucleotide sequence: TGTGCCAGCAGCTGGGGGACCCTGGCTAGCGGGAGAACATACAATGAGCAGTTCTTC.

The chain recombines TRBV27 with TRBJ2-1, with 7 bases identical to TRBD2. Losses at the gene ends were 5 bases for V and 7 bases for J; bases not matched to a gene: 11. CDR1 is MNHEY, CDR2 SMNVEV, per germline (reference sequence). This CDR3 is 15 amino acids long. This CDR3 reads CASSPPSGLRNEQFF. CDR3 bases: TGTGCCAGCAGTCCGCCTAGCGGATTAAGGAATGAGCAGTTCTTC.

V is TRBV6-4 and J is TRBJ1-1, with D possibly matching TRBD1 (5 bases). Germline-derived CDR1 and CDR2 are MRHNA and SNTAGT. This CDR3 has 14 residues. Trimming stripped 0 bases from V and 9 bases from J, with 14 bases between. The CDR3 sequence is CASSDSFPGSQAFF. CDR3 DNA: TGTGCCAGCAGTGACTCGTTCCCAGGGAGTCAAGCTTTCTTT.

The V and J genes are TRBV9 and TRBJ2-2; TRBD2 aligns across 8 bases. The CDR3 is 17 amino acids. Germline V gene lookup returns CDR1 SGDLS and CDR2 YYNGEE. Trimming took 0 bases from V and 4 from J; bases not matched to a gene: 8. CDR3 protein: CASSVDWTSMSTGELFF. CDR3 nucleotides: TGTGCCAGCAGCGTAGACTGGACTAGCATGAGCACCGGGGAGCTGTTTTTT.

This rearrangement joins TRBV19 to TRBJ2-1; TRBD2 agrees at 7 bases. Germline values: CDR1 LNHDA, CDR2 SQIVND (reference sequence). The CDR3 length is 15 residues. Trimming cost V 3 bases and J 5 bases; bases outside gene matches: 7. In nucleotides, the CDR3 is TGTGCCAGTAGTATGTGGTCGGGACTACACAATGAGCAGTTCTTC. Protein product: CASSMWSGLHNEQFF.

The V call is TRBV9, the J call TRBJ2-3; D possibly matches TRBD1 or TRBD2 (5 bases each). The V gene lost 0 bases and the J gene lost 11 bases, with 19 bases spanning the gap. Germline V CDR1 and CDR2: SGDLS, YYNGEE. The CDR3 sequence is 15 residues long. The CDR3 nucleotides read TGTGCCAGCAGCGTAGAGGGGACGGAGTTTTTTGGGCAGTATTTT. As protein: CASSVEGTEFFGQYF.